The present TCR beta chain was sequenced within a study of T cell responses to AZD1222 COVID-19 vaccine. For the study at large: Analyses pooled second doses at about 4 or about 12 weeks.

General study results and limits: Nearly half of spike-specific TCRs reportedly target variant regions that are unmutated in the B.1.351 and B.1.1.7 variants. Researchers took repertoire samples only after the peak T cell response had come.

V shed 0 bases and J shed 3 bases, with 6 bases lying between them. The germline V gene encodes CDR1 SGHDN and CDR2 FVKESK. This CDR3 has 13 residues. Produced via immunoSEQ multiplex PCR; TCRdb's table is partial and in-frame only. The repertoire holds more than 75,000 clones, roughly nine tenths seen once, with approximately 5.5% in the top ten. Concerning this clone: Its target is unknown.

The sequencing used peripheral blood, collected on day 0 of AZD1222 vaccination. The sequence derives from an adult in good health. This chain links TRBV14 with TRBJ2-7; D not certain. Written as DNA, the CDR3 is TGTGCCAGCAGCCAAGACAGAGTCTACGAGCAGTACTTC. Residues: CASSQDRVYEQYF.